This T cell receptor beta chain stems from a study of T cells in Graves' hyperthyroidism and ophthalmopathy. Overall study results and limits: Expanded thyroid clonotypes (above 0.001) were mostly also found in blood.

The V gene's germline CDR1 is MNHNS and CDR2 SASEGT. CDR3 size: 15 residues. V was shortened by 7 bases and J by 0 bases, with 16 bases between the two germline ends. The authors took PBMCs from 10 ml fresh peripheral blood. It was RNA transcripts that yielded the amplified TCR beta CDR3 regions. During a first-round RT-PCR of the TCR CDR3, the HTBI primer set was used. A single record per CDR3 protein comes from TCRdb applying MiXCR to the multiplex PCR reads. The table lists about 770,000 distinct CDR3 sequences, under 20% of them singletons. This clonotype was recorded many times. No antigen is known for it.

This TCR derives from a woman aged 45-60 years with Graves' hyperthyroidism that later progressed to Graves' ophthalmopathy. The sequenced sample was blood. The chain recombines TRBV6-1 with TRBJ2-7, with D tentatively TRBD2 (7 bases). The CDR3 loop reads CASTLAAGASYEQYF. The CDR3 region has the DNA TGTGCCAGCACCTTAGCCGCGGGGGCCTCCTACGAGCAGTACTTC.